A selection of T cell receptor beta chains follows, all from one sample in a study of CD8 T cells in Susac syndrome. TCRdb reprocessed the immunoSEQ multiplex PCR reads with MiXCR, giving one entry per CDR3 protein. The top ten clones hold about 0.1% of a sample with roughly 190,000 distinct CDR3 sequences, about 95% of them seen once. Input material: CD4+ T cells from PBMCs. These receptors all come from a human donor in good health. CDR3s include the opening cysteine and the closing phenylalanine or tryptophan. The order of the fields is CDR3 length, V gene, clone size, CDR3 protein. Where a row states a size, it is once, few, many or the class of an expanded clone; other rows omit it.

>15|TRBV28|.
CASSPAGIIDNEQFF
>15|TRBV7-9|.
CASRIETSGKETQYF
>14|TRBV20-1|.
CSAPSGVKSYEQYF
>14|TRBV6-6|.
CASTRNRGFDEQYF
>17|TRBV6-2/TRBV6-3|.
CAVSPGGAKPAKNIQYF
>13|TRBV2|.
CASSQLGTGELFF
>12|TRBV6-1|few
CASSGTSGKQFF
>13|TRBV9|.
CASSVAFRGEAFF
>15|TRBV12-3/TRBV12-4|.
CASSFWDRGQLGQFF
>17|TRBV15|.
CATSRHTGLAGAYEQYF
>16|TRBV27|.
CASSLRLAGEADTQYF
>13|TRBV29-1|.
CSVSREGADTQYF
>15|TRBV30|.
CAWSVGDSGANVLTF
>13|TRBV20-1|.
CSAIEQGGNIQYF
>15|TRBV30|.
CAWSPGLADVGEQYF
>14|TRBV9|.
CASSVVGQGYEQFF